What follows is one TCR beta chain and its context. This clone showed up just once. Its antigen is not yet known. Base-call qualities are not available, and no considerably larger clone is one nucleotide away. Library method: the immunoSEQ multiplex PCR assay. A mixture of 60 forward primers for TCR Vbeta segments and 13 reverse primers for TCR Jbeta segments was used in the multiplex PCR. The CDR3 region of rearranged TCR beta genes was amplified from genomic DNA with a multiplex PCR assay. The amplified TCR beta libraries were sequenced on the Illumina HiSeq System as 87-base-pair reads. The source study handled its data this way. Across the 640 or so repertoires, a later analysis counted roughly 84 million unique TCR beta chains, 9.5 million to 12 million of which were shared by at least two donors. Raw reads were error-corrected and collapsed into unique sequences by a nearest-neighbor algorithm in which closely related sequences were merged to remove PCR and sequencing errors. CDR3 sequences were aligned to IMGT reference sequences to assign V, D and J gene segments. For a sequence to be retained, a match of at least six nucleotides to both a V gene segment and a J gene segment was required. A rearrangement counted as productive if the CDR3 had no stop codons and remained in frame with V and J, and every other rearrangement counted as non-productive. Following IMGT convention, CDR3 was defined as the stretch from the second conserved V-encoded cysteine up to the conserved J-encoded phenylalanine. The earlier analysis of about 620 of the donors excluded sequences that lacked an unambiguous match to a single V gene segment. In an earlier analysis of 450 to 700 of the donors, V segments were called functional above 56.7% productive rearrangements and were called segregating when the between-donor standard deviation exceeded 5%. A statistical classification framework was built for diagnosing cytomegalovirus status from the catalog of TCR beta chain sequences. In a later analysis, V and J genes were assigned by comparing TCR nucleotide sequences against IMGT/GENE-DB human TR gene sequences. In a later analysis, CDR3 sequences and most-parsimonious VDJ recombination scenarios were assigned using the TCRdist pipeline. In a later analysis, each TCR beta chain was defined by its CDR3 amino acid sequence together with its V-gene family, and reads without a unique V-gene family were excluded. As a way to deal with suspected cross-contamination and a sequencing artifact, a later analysis dropped 450 to 600 nucleotide sequences that were highly shared and had low generation probability. For each public chain, a later analysis derived a clonal expansion index from normalized ranks of inferred template counts within each repertoire. A later analysis computed generation probabilities with a VDJ recombination model fitted to out-of-frame rearrangements, and checked the results against IGoR. A later analysis scored TCR-TCR, TCR-HLA and TCR-CMV co-occurrence with hypergeometric tests, applying a repertoire-size bias correction to TCR pairs. False discovery rates were estimated in a later analysis by permuting HLA or CMV assignments 20 times. In a later analysis, co-occurring TCRs were grouped using DBSCAN, and TCRdist sequence similarity was added for clustering within HLA-allele-positive subsets. Repertoires with fewer than 30,000 or more than 120,000 public chains, plus five repertoires with anomalous nucleotide sharing, were excluded from co-occurrence clustering. TCRdb carries this immuneACCESS record with in-frame sequences only. Its versions omit some clonotypes, under half of them owing to an unresolved V gene in the studies checked, with the rest unexplained. The V and J calls and the clone size are those of that table, but D and trimming were determined from the DNA. The sample table contains 76,000 or so clones; only one count was recorded for around 80% of them. The ten largest clones represent 2% to 2.5% of the sample.

The data belong to a study of cytomegalovirus exposure and HLA in healthy donors listed by TCRdb under 2017. With regard to the full study: An earlier analysis of fewer than 750 of the donors reported approximately 300 Gb of sequence data and around 110 million unique TCR beta sequences obtained from about 200 million T cells. Roughly 290 gigabases of sequencing data and around 85 million unique TCR sequences made up an early release that covered over 550 HLA-typed donors. Of the approximately 400 genotyped donors, about 80% fell in the genetic ancestry cluster associated with self-reported Caucasian donors. The study aimed to test whether signatures of past pathogen exposure could be identified by cataloging public T cell receptors. The study profiled the T cell repertoires of hundreds of subjects by immunosequencing and related them to cytomegalovirus serostatus. In addition to the first cohort of approximately 650 subjects, a separate validation cohort of approximately 110 different subjects was used. To predict cytomegalovirus infection status, the study combined high-throughput TCR immunosequencing, statistical association of individual TCRs with disease status, and machine learning. In a later analysis, previously published TCR beta repertoires from roughly 710 donors were re-analyzed and high-resolution HLA genotyping was added so that TCR occurrence patterns could be studied. Rather than using new phenotypic data, the later analysis identified candidate immune exposures from TCR beta sequences and from how often those sequences occurred across donors. An earlier analysis of around 540 of the donors applied high-throughput TCR beta sequencing to assess whether each TCR beta V gene segment acted as functional or pseudogenic. Donor age, sex, ethnicity and CMV serostatus were collected together with the repertoire data. Genome-wide SNP genotypes for about 65% of the roughly 670 donors were used in a later genetic analysis, which treated that subset as a discovery cohort. Every repertoire in the discovery cohort had been generated on one and the same sequencing platform. Class I and class II HLA loci were covered by the typing at four-digit resolution. Typing coverage differed by locus: A, B, C, DRB1 and DQB1 were typed in roughly 620-640 donors, DQA1 in about 500, DPA1 in around 610, and DPB1 in around 490. Because of strong linkage in the cohort, five DR-DQ haplotypes were treated as single units for association and clustering. On average, 235,054 unique TCR beta nucleotide sequences were sequenced per donor among a few hundred genotyped donors of the cohort, with about 17% of those sequences being non-productive.

General findings and caveats noted by the study authors: Correlated functional status among segregating V segments might be attributable to linkage disequilibrium, but an unknown experimental factor could not be ruled out. When HLA alleles, especially DR and DQ, strongly co-occurred, TCR associations were difficult to assign to individual alleles. Some IMGT-functional V segments, including TRBV6-2 and TRBV6-3, could not be told apart with the 87-base-pair reads, so those segments were excluded. A later analysis found that most CMV-associated TCR beta chains appeared HLA-restricted, with HLA associations seemingly driven largely by CMV exposure. Specific HLA alleles were associated with 15,000 to 20,000 TCR beta sequences at a false discovery rate of 0.05 in a later analysis. In this cohort, only TCR beta chains were sequenced, and detectable features were limited by the absence of alpha or paired-chain data. In an earlier analysis of more than 500 of the donors, most TCR beta V segments appeared in productive rearrangements about 87% or about 30% of the time, broadly matching IMGT annotations. In a later genetic analysis, fewer N-insertions in productive TCRs were reported among donors in an Asian-associated ancestry cluster than the approximately 670-donor mean. Most TCR sequences were observed very rarely across donors, whereas some public TCRs were present in many individuals. A few of the identified cytomegalovirus-associated TCR beta chains were confirmed in vitro to be specific for cytomegalovirus antigens. Sequencing depth was assumed to be roughly uniform across donors in the presence/absence analyses, though that assumption may not hold. In a later analysis, HLA-associated TCR beta chains showed more clonal expansion and lower generation probabilities than non-associated chains that were equally common. The earlier analysis of some 540 of the donors excluded seventeen rarely observed V segments, including chromosome 9 orphons, because counts were too low. The authors suggested that the approach could potentially be extended to other disease states and immunological phenotypes. According to a later analysis, TCR association rates differed among HLA loci, with DRB1 alleles showing the most associated TCRs and HLA-C alleles showing the fewest. Immune exposure information for the cohort was limited to CMV serostatus. Several of the top co-occurrence clusters appeared to be linked to parvovirus B19, influenza, CMV and Epstein-Barr virus, according to a later analysis. The study listed 150 to 200 TCR beta chains as associated with cytomegalovirus. A further reported finding was that TCR beta sequences accurately predicted the HLA-A and HLA-B alleles for most subjects in the first cohort. Because HLA typing was unavailable for some donors at each locus, only the typed subset was used in association tests. An association between a missense DCLRE1C variant and V-gene and J-gene trimming of TCR beta chains was found in a later genetic analysis and replicated in an independent cohort. A group of highly shared sequence variants was considered likely to be a technical artifact of the sequencing pipeline. In both the original and validation cohorts, the classifier was reported to diagnose cytomegalovirus status with high specificity and sensitivity.

Per the germline V gene, MNHEY is the CDR1 and SVGAGI is the CDR2. V lost 6 bases and J lost 4 bases; the stretch between them is 18 bases long. The CDR3 holds 15 amino acids from the cysteine to the phenylalanine. Here the CDR3 DNA is all that survives: 45 bases in frame from base 1. In total, more than 500 healthy bone marrow donors made up the cohort. At the time of sampling, all cohort members were nominally healthy, though unrecorded immune exposures were likely present. The donor was CMV seronegative and belonged to the group of 320 or so seronegative cohort members. A peripheral blood sample was provided by each donor, and peripheral blood mononuclear cells were used for TCR beta sequencing. Genomic DNA extraction from the blood cell samples was performed with the Qiagen DNeasy Blood Extraction Kit.

This TCR came from a man aged 30 to 39 in good health and CMV-seronegative. The specimen sequenced was PBMCs. Recombination joined TRBV6-5 with TRBJ1-2; possibly the D gene is TRBD1, per 6 matching bases. The CDR3 reads CASSRKRTDLYGYTF. The nucleotides are TGTGCCAGCAGCCGCAAAAGGACAGATCTCTATGGCTACACCTTC.